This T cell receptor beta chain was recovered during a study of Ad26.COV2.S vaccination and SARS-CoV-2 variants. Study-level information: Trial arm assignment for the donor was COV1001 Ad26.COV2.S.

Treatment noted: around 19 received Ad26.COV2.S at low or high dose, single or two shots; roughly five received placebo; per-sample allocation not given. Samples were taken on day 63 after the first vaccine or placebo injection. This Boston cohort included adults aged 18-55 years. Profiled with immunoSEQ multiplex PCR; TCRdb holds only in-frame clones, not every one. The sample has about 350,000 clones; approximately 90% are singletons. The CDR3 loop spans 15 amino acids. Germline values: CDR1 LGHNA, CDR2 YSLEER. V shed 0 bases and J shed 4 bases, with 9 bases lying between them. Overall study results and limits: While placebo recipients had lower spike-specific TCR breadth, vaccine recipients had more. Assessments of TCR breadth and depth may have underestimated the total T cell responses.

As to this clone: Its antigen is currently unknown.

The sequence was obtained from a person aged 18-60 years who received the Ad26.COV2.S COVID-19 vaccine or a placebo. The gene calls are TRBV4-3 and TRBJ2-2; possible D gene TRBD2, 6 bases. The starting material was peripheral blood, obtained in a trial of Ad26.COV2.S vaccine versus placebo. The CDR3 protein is CASSQEGGATGELFF. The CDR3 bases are TGCGCCAGCAGCCAAGAAGGAGGGGCCACCGGGGAGCTGTTTTTT.